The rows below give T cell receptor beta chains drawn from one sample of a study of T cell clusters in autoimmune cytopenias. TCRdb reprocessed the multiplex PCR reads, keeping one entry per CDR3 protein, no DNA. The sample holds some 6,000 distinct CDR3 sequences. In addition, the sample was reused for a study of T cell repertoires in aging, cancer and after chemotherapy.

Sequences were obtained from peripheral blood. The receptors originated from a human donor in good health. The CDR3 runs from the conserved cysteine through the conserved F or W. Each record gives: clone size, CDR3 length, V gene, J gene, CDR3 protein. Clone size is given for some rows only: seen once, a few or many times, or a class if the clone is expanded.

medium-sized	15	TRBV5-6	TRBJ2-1	CASSNGLAGGDEQFF
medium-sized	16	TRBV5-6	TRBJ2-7	CASSSTTKRSSYEQYF
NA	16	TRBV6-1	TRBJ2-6	CASSVTFGSVANVLTF
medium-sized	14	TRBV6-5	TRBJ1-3	CASSYGQAGNTIYF
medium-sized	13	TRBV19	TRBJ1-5	CASSGTEIQPQHF
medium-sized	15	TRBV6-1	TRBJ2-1	CASSEDPGTYNEQFF
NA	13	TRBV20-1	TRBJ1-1	CSAPGQGYTEAFF
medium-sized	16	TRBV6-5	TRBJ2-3	CASSPILADFTDTQYF
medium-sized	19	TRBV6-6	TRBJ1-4	CASSLSLRAGYGTNEKLFF
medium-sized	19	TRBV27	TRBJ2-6	CASSLRYIRTASGANVLTF
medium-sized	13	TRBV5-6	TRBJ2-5	CASSLGAAETQYF
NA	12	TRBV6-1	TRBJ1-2	CASSPSNYGYTF
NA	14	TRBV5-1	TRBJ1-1	CASSGDRGVTEAFF
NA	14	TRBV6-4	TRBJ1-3	CATSGTDSGNTIYF
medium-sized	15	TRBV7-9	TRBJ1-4	CASSLEGTAEEKLFF
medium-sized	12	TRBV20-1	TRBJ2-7	CSARVGTSEQYF
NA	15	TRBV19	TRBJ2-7	CASSGQGGDDYEQYF
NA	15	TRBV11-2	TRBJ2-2	CASSTGGGNTGELFF
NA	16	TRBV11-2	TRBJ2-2	CASSFELGLNTGELFF
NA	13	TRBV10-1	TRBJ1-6	CASSESRGVPLHF
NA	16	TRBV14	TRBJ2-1	CASSQFLGQPYNEQFF
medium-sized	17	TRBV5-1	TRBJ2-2	CASSLPSGVMNTGELFF
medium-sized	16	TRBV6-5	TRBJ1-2	CASTSLEDRANYGYTF
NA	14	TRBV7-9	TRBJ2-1	CASSLQGTYNEQFF
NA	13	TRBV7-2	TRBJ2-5	CASSLVEGETQYF
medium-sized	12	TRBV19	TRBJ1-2	CASNPGNYGYTF
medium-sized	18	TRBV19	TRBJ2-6	CASSLHRALGSGANVLTF
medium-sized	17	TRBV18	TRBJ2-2	CASSHTHRGPNTGELFF
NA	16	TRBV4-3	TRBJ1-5	CASSPGGTVSNQPQHF
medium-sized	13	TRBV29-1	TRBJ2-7	CSVEGVSSYEQYF
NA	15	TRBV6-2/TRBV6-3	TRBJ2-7	CASRTGTGGFYEQYF
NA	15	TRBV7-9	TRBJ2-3	CASSPRTFRGDTQYF
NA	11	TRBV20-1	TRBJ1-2	CSAQSVEGYTF
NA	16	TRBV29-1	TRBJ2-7	CSVGASGGLLLNEQYF
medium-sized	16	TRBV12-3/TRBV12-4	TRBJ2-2	CASSTRGQGNTGELFF
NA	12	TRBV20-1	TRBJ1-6	CSARVGNSPLHF
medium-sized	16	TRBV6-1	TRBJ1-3	CASSEGLGSGGNTIYF
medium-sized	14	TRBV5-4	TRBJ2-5	CASSLNRGQETQYF
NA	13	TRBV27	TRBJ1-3	CASSLQGSNTIYF
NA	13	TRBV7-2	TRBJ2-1	CASSQGLYNEQFF
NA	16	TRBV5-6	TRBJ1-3	CASSLTGGASGNTIYF
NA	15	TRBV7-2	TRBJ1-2	CASSQGPARAYGYTF
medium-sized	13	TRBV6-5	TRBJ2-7	CASSPDREYEQYF
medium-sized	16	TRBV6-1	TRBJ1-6	CASRAQGGLGNSPLHF
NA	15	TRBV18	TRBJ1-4	CASSPQALTNEKLFF
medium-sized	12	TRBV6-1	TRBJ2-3	CASSETRRTQYF
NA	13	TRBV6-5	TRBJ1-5	CASNPWDNQPQHF
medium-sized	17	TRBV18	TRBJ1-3	CASSPPFGQGVGNTIYF
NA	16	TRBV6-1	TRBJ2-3	CASSESVGQGTDTQYF
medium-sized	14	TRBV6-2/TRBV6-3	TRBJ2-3	CASSYRAEGDTQYF
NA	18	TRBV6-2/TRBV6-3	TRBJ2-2	CASSYPPNTRGDAGELFF
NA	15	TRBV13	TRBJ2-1	CASSPFVGEYNEQFF
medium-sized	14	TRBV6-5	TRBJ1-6	CASSWDRGNSPLHF
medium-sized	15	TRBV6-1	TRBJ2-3	CASSGTGARKDTQYF
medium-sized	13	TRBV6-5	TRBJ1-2	CASSRETGIPLDF
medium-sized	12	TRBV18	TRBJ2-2	CASSPYTGELFF
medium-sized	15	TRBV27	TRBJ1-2	CASSPMDRGNYGYTF
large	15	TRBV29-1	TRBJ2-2	CSVAPGGVGTGELFF
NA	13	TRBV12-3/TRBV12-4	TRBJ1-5	CASSFGGFQPQHF